Listed below are T cell receptor beta chains from one sample, sequenced in a study of blood T cell repertoires in COVID-19. Libraries were prepared by immunoSEQ multiplex PCR; TCRdb keeps only in-frame clonotypes and omits some of them. The data contain about 81,000 clones, about 84% of them seen just once; the ten biggest clones take up around 13%. Sequencing used peripheral blood. The receptors shown here come from a human donor in a cohort sampled during active COVID-19. CDR3s include the opening cysteine and the closing phenylalanine or tryptophan. The D gene is left open where the match is weak. The listing skips clone size in some rows; elsewhere it reads once, few, many or a size class.

clone_size j_call d_call v_call cdr3_aa cdr3_nt
few TRBJ2-2 . TRBV12-3/TRBV12-4 CASQQGSGELFF TGTGCCAGCCAACAGGGTTCCGGGGAGCTGTTTTTT
. TRBJ1-2 . TRBV15 CATSRQGQFGYTF TGTGCCACCAGCAGGCAGGGCCAGTTTGGCTACACCTTC
. TRBJ2-5 . TRBV2 CASSRQGWQETQYF TGTGCCAGCAGTAGGCAGGGGTGGCAAGAGACCCAGTACTTC
. TRBJ2-5 . TRBV5-4 CASSSQQVPETQYF TGTGCCAGCAGCTCCCAACAGGTCCCAGAGACCCAGTACTTC
few TRBJ2-7 . TRBV12-3/TRBV12-4 CASSAFGAGAKF .
. TRBJ2-1 TRBD2 TRBV7-3 CASSLLAGAYNEQFF TGTGCCAGCAGCTTACTAGCGGGGGCCTACAATGAGCAGTTCTTC
few TRBJ1-1 . TRBV5-1 CASSPRVLNTEAFF TGCGCCAGCAGCCCCCGGGTCCTGAACACTGAAGCTTTCTTT
. TRBJ1-2 TRBD1 TRBV25-1 CASSASGGRGYTF TGTGCCAGCAGTGCTTCAGGGGGCCGTGGCTACACCTTC
. TRBJ2-1 TRBD2 TRBV7-3 CASSLQSSGGSSYNEQFF TGTGCCAGCAGCTTACAGTCTAGCGGGGGGAGCTCCTACAATGAGCAGTTCTTC
. TRBJ2-1 . TRBV7-6 CASSLTQAYNNEQFF TGTGCCAGCAGCTTAACACAGGCTTATAACAATGAGCAGTTCTTC
. TRBJ1-2 . TRBV2 CASSGSTGANYGYTF TGTGCCAGCAGTGGATCGACAGGAGCTAACTATGGCTACACCTTC
. TRBJ2-2 TRBD2 TRBV2 CASSGPGLAGGTPTGELFF TGTGCCAGCAGTGGCCCGGGACTAGCGGGGGGAACGCCCACCGGGGAGCTGTTTTTT
few TRBJ2-7 . TRBV10-1 CASSGEDSYEQYF TGCGCCAGCAGTGGGGAGGATTCCTACGAGCAGTACTTC
. TRBJ2-2 TRBD1 TRBV6-5 CASSLDRVNTGELFF TGTGCCAGCAGCTTGGACAGGGTGAACACCGGGGAGCTGTTTTTT
. TRBJ1-4 . TRBV7-8 CASSRTRDTFSYEKLFF TGTGCCAGCAGCCGAACCCGGGACACCTTTTCTTATGAAAAACTGTTTTTT